These 20 T cell receptor beta chains came from one sample sequenced in a study of T cells after yellow fever vaccination. TCRdb reprocessed the 5' RACE reads via MiXCR and lists one record per CDR3 protein. The sample carries more than 75,000 distinct CDR3 sequences, about 8.8% recorded once. The starting material was CD8+ T cells not binding an NS4B(214-222) dextramer, sorted from PBMCs, obtained less than 16 days after the first yellow fever vaccination. These receptor sequences come from a young man who received the YFV17D yellow fever vaccine.

This clonotype was counted only a few times. Compared with germline, one end of the junction differs, possibly owing to a read error. The gene calls are TRBV11-2 and TRBJ2-1; TRBD2 aligns across 8 bases. The CDR3 length is 14 residues. From germline, CDR1 is SGHAT and CDR2 FQNNGV. As DNA, the CDR3 is TGTGCCAGCAGCTCGGGGATCCGGGGGCGGGGGGCCAACTTC. Translated: CASSSGIRGRGANF.

This clonotype occurred a few times. The chain is built from TRBV7-9 and TRBJ1-4; 8 positions agree with TRBD1. CDR1 and CDR2 from the germline V gene are SEHNR and FQNEAQ (reference sequence). Trimming at V came to 3 bases and at J to 1 base, leaving 7 bases not matched to a gene. The CDR3 sequence is 17 residues long. The CDR3 DNA sequence: TGTGCCAGCAGCTTCCTAGACAGGGGCGGAACTAATGAAAAACTGTTTTTT. It is translated as CASSFLDRGGTNEKLFF.

This clonotype was seen at least ten times. This chain links TRBV10-3 with TRBJ2-7, with 8 bases matching TRBD2. J was trimmed by 0 bases and V by 0 bases; bases with no gene match: 4. CDR3 length: 16 residues. From germline, CDR1 is ENHRY and CDR2 SYGVKD. The CDR3 protein is CAISESDSGASYEQYF. The DNA for the CDR3 is TGTGCCATCAGTGAGTCTGATAGCGGGGCCTCCTACGAGCAGTACTTC.

This clonotype has just a few counts. The gene calls are TRBV3-1 and TRBJ2-3; D may be TRBD1 or TRBD2 (5 bases each). The CDR3 has 13 residues. V was clipped by 5 bases and J by 7 bases, with 13 bases between them. Germline values: CDR1 LGHDT, CDR2 YNNKEL (reference sequence). Here the CDR3 DNA reads TGTGCCAGCAGCTCCGGGGCCCTTCATACGCAGTATTTT. It specifies CASSSGALHTQYF.

This clonotype was recorded at least ten times. The rearrangement joins TRBV6-6 to TRBJ1-4; no firm D call. This CDR3 spans 12 amino acids. Between the trimmed V and J ends, which lost 11 bases and 5 bases, there was a span of 12 bases. Germline V gene data show CDR1 as MNHNY and CDR2 as SVGAGI (reference sequence). The CDR3 sequence is CAVLTWNEKLFF. As DNA, the CDR3 is TGTGCCGTTCTGACGTGGAATGAAAAACTGTTTTTT.

This chain joins TRBV3-1 and TRBJ2-2, with TRBD2 matching over 10 bases. CDR3 length equals 17 residues. V trimming: 1 base; J trimming: 6 bases; junction bases outside the gene matches: 8. CDR1 is LGHDT and CDR2 is YNNKEL in the germline V gene (reference sequence). The CDR3 bases are TGTGCCAGCAGCCAAGGAGCGGGGGGGCCGGTCGCCGGGGAGCTGTTTTTT. It encodes CASSQGAGGPVAGELFF.

The chain recombines TRBV18 with TRBJ2-1; D is uncertain. Looked up from germline, CDR1 is KGHSH and CDR2 is LQKENI. V dropped 0 bases and J dropped 1 base, with 10 bases sitting between them. The CDR3 is 16 residues long. The CDR3 DNA is TGTGCCAGCTCACCACCGGAGTACGGGTCCTACAATGAGCAGTTCTTC. Its protein product is CASSPPEYGSYNEQFF.

The J gene is TRBJ1-5, the V gene TRBV6-1; 7 bases are shared with TRBD1. Trimming cost V 8 bases and J 5 bases; bases outside gene matches: 9. CDR1 is MNHNS and CDR2 is SASEGT in the germline V gene. CDR3 length: 14 amino acids. The CDR3 sequence: CASGGQGVDQPQHF. The CDR3 nucleotides are TGTGCCAGCGGCGGGCAGGGGGTCGATCAGCCCCAGCATTTT.

This clonotype occurred a few times. The V call is TRBV27, the J call TRBJ2-2; 7 nucleotides align to TRBD1. Looked up from germline, CDR1 is MNHEY and CDR2 is SMNVEV (reference sequence). The CDR3 consists of 18 residues. V lost 2 bases, J lost 5 bases, and 14 bases stayed unmatched. CDR3 sequence (DNA): TGTGCCAGCAGTTTAGGCCCCTCGACAGGGTTAGGAACCGGGGAGCTGTTTTTT. Encoded protein: CASSLGPSTGLGTGELFF.

The rearrangement links TRBV5-4 to TRBJ2-5; D gene uncertain. The CDR3 is 13 amino acids. Germline values: CDR1 SGHNT, CDR2 YYREEE (reference sequence). V lost 4 bases and J lost 2, with 9 bases in between. Written as DNA, the CDR3 is TGTGCCAGCAGCCCACGACTTCAAGAGACCCAGTACTTC. Amino acid sequence: CASSPRLQETQYF.

Here the CDR3 DNA reads TGTGCCAGCTCAAAGCTTGGACAGGGAGGATCCTACGAGCAGTACTTC. This codes for CASSKLGQGGSYEQYF. The chain carries TRBV18 and TRBJ2-7; 8 bases align to TRBD1. Trimming took 5 bases from V and 1 from J; bases not matched to a gene: 10. This CDR3 is built from 16 residues. Germline CDR1 reads KGHSH; CDR2 reads LQKENI.

This clonotype was detected a few times. The CDR3 here is CASSRTDNEQFF. The CDR3 DNA reads TGTGCCAGCAGCCGGACAGACAATGAGCAGTTCTTC. The V and J genes are TRBV6-5 and TRBJ2-1, with a possible D match to TRBD1 (6 bases). Germline V lookup: CDR1 MNHEY, CDR2 SVGAGI. This CDR3 contains 12 residues. V lost 6 bases to trimming and J lost 5 bases, with 8 bases between them.

This clonotype turned up a few times. The CDR3 protein is CASSLTAGPYEQYV. Written as DNA, the CDR3 is TGTGCCAGCAGCCTCACGGCAGGTCCCTACGAGCAGTACGTC. The chain carries TRBV6-2 or TRBV6-3 and TRBJ2-7; D remains ambiguous. This CDR3 is built from 14 residues. Germline CDR1 is MNHEY and CDR2 is SVGEGT. Trimming removed 6 bases at V and 2 bases at J, with 14 bases between.

This clonotype was counted a few times. The V and J genes are TRBV3-1 and TRBJ2-1; the D gene is possibly TRBD1 (7 bases). CDR3 length: 16 amino acids. Trimming removed 2 bases at V and 8 bases at J, with 19 bases between. The V gene's germline CDR1 is LGHDT and CDR2 YNNKEL (reference sequence). The CDR3 region is CASSQQGGPRSDEQFF. As DNA, the CDR3 is TGTGCCAGCAGCCAACAGGGGGGCCCCCGATCCGATGAGCAGTTCTTC.

There are a few counts of this clonotype. This chain joins TRBV9 and TRBJ2-3, with 10 nucleotides matching TRBD2. J was trimmed by 3 bases and V by 5 bases; bases with no gene match: 6. Looked up from germline, CDR1 is SGDLS and CDR2 is YYNGEE. This CDR3 contains 15 residues. The CDR3 is CASRASGGSTDTQYF. In nucleotides, the CDR3 is TGTGCCAGCAGGGCTAGCGGGGGATCGACAGATACGCAGTATTTT.

V usage is TRBV4-2 and J usage is TRBJ1-4; the D is unclear. CDR3 length equals 14 residues. Germline V gene data show CDR1 as LGHNA and CDR2 as YNFKEQ. With 0 bases removed from V and 5 bases from J, the gap between germline ends came to 7 bases. The CDR3 spells CASSQEEVNEKLFF. Written as DNA, the CDR3 is TGTGCCAGCAGCCAAGAAGAAGTAAATGAAAAACTGTTTTTT.

This clonotype has more than one count but fewer than ten. The rearrangement uses TRBV19 and TRBJ1-2; D is unclear. CDR1 is LNHDA and CDR2 is SQIVND in the germline V gene (reference sequence). With 8 bases removed from V and 6 bases from J, the gap between germline ends came to 13 bases. The CDR3 consists of 12 residues. The CDR3 sequence is CASLFGKNGYTF. The CDR3, as DNA: TGTGCCAGTCTCTTCGGGAAGAATGGCTACACCTTC.

This clonotype was recorded a few times. This chain links TRBV7-8 with TRBJ2-1, with D unresolved. V lost 1 base and J 9 bases, leaving 7 bases between the germline ends. This CDR3 has 12 amino acids. Germline values: CDR1 SGHVS, CDR2 FQNEAQ. The CDR3 spells CASSLVGVEQFF. CDR3 bases: TGTGCCAGCAGCTTAGTTGGAGTTGAGCAGTTCTTC.

V is TRBV7-6 and J is TRBJ2-3; 9 bases agree with TRBD1. In germline, CDR1 is SGHVS, CDR2 FNYEAQ. With V trimmed by 5 bases and J by 2 bases, 5 bases remained unmatched. There are 15 residues in the CDR3. The CDR3 DNA follows: TGTGCCAGCAGCGCGGGACAGGGACACACAGATACGCAGTATTTT. Translation: CASSAGQGHTDTQYF.

The chain uses TRBV27 and TRBJ1-2; 8 bases are a match to TRBD1. Trimming removed 5 bases from V and 4 bases from J; junction bases left unmatched: 6. Germline V gene lookup returns CDR1 MNHEY and CDR2 SMNVEV (reference sequence). CDR3 length equals 14 residues. This chain's CDR3 is CASSPTGGPYGYTF. In DNA, the CDR3 is TGTGCCAGCAGTCCAACAGGGGGGCCCTATGGCTACACCTTC.